These T cell receptor beta chains were read from a single sample in a study of blood T cell repertoires in COVID-19. The table came from immunoSEQ multiplex PCR; TCRdb's copy has only in-frame clones and leaves some out. Among roughly 340,000 clones listed, around 90% were seen once. The sequencing sample was made of peripheral blood. These receptors were obtained from a young woman who had recovered from COVID-19. Each CDR3 is given with its conserved first and last residue. The order of the fields is D gene, V gene, J gene, clone size, CDR3 protein, CDR3 DNA. A D gene is named only where the DNA matches it firmly. The listing skips clone size in some rows; elsewhere it reads once, few, many or a size class.

>NA|TRBV6-1|TRBJ1-2|NA
CASSDDLGAGYGYTF
TGTGCCAGCAGTGATGACCTGGGGGCAGGGTATGGCTACACCTTC
>NA|TRBV3-1/TRBV3-2|TRBJ2-5|NA
CASRRDFGGIQETQYF
TGTGCCAGCAGACGGGATTTCGGCGGAATCCAAGAGACCCAGTACTTC
>TRBD1|TRBV24-1|TRBJ1-4|NA
CATSDTTGAGEKLFF
TGTGCCACCAGTGATACGACAGGGGCTGGTGAAAAACTGTTTTTT
>NA|TRBV27|TRBJ2-1|NA
CASTIRGRLFDEQFF
TGTGCCAGCACAATTAGGGGTCGACTCTTCGATGAGCAGTTCTTC
>TRBD1|TRBV7-2|TRBJ1-5|NA
CASSVTGAGQPQHF
TGTGCCAGCAGCGTTACAGGGGCGGGACAGCCCCAGCATTTT
>NA|TRBV7-2|TRBJ1-2|NA
CASSFGGGGYGYTF
TGTGCCAGCAGCTTCGGGGGAGGTGGCTATGGCTACACCTTC
>TRBD2|TRBV11-3|TRBJ2-5|NA
CASSFARGLAGQETQYF
TGTGCCAGCAGCTTCGCGAGGGGACTAGCGGGGCAAGAGACCCAGTACTTC
>TRBD2|TRBV5-4|TRBJ2-4|NA
CASSRGLAALGDIQYF
TGTGCCAGCAGCCGGGGACTAGCGGCCCTGGGGGACATTCAGTACTTC
>TRBD2|TRBV24-1|TRBJ2-3|NA
CATSVSGGPADTQYF
TGTGCCACCAGTGTTTCGGGAGGGCCTGCAGATACGCAGTATTTT
>NA|TRBV10-2|TRBJ1-4|NA
CASSLGGGTHEKLFF
TGCGCCAGCAGCTTGGGGGGGGGAACACATGAAAAACTGTTTTTT
>NA|TRBV27|TRBJ1-2|NA
CASSLQGGYGYTF
TGTGCCAGCAGTTTACAGGGAGGGTATGGCTACACCTTC
>NA|TRBV28|TRBJ2-5|NA
CASSNRQGTQYF
TGTGCCAGCAGCAATAGGCAGGGGACCCAGTACTTC
>NA|TRBV18|TRBJ1-5|NA
CASSPVQGGIYHF
TGTGCCAGCTCACCTGTACAGGGCGGAATCTATCATTTT
>TRBD2|TRBV15|TRBJ2-3|NA
CATSQGSSGFHTDTQYF
TGTGCCACCAGCCAAGGGTCTAGCGGGTTTCACACAGATACGCAGTATTTT
>NA|TRBV24-1|TRBJ1-4|NA
CATSGGQGRDEKLFF
TGTGCCACCAGTGGTGGCCAGGGTAGAGATGAAAAACTGTTTTTT
>NA|TRBV9|TRBJ1-5|once
CASSVGEGRINQPQHF
TGTGCCAGCAGCGTAGGGGAGGGGAGGATCAATCAGCCCCAGCATTTT
>NA|TRBV5-1|TRBJ1-1|NA
CASSALGQVWDTEAFF
TGCGCCAGCAGCGCGCTGGGGCAGGTATGGGACACTGAAGCTTTCTTT
>TRBD2|TRBV30|TRBJ2-1|NA
CAWTVAGARNEQFF
TGTGCCTGGACGGTAGCGGGAGCCAGGAATGAGCAGTTCTTC
>TRBD1|TRBV12-3/TRBV12-4|TRBJ1-2|NA
CASSFQGAGGYTF
TGTGCCAGCAGTTTTCAGGGGGCGGGCGGCTACACCTTC
>NA|TRBV15|TRBJ2-3|NA
CATSRVVGGPDTQYF
TGTGCCACCAGCAGAGTTGTGGGTGGGCCAGATACGCAGTATTTT
>NA|TRBV10-3|TRBJ1-1|NA
CAISVGVNTEAFF
TGTGCCATCAGTGTGGGAGTCAACACTGAAGCTTTCTTT
>NA|TRBV6-5|TRBJ1-2|once
CASRSRGGYGYTF
TGTGCCAGCAGATCCCGGGGGGGATATGGCTACACCTTC
>NA|TRBV6-2/TRBV6-3|TRBJ2-5|NA
CASSYGEYQETQYF
TGTGCCAGCAGTTACGGGGAGTACCAAGAGACCCAGTACTTC
>TRBD1|TRBV29-1|TRBJ1-1|NA
CSVEDWGQGNTEAFF
TGCAGCGTTGAAGATTGGGGACAGGGGAACACTGAAGCTTTCTTT
>TRBD2|TRBV29-1|TRBJ2-1|NA
CSAGAGGFTYNEQFF
TGCAGCGCTGGGGCGGGGGGCTTCACCTACAATGAGCAGTTCTTC
>TRBD1|TRBV24-1|TRBJ1-2|NA
CATSADRNYGYTF
TGTGCCACCAGTGCGGACAGGAACTATGGCTACACCTTC
>TRBD1|TRBV4-3|TRBJ1-5|NA
CASSQDRGTGQPQHF
TGCGCCAGCAGCCAAGACAGGGGGACGGGACAGCCCCAGCATTTT
>TRBD2|TRBV7-9|TRBJ2-1|NA
CASSRGLAPSSYNEQFF
TGTGCCAGCAGCCGGGGACTAGCGCCAAGCTCCTACAATGAGCAGTTCTTC
>NA|TRBV5-6|TRBJ1-1|NA
CASSLSPSPVNTEAFF
TGTGCCAGCAGCTTGAGCCCGTCCCCCGTGAACACTGAAGCTTTCTTT
>TRBD2|TRBV4-3|TRBJ2-3|once
CASSYSGGSTDTQYF
TGCGCCAGCAGCTATAGCGGGGGTAGCACAGATACGCAGTATTTT
>NA|TRBV7-9|TRBJ1-6|few
CASSLSVAGTSPLHF
TGTGCCAGCAGCTTATCTGTGGCAGGAACGTCACCCCTCCACTTT
>TRBD1|TRBV2|TRBJ1-2|NA
CASRNTGDTYGYTF
TGTGCCAGCAGGAATACAGGGGACACCTATGGCTACACCTTC
>NA|TRBV6-6|TRBJ2-1|NA
CASSRRFLSRTPYNEQFF
TGTGCCAGCAGTCGTAGGTTTTTATCCCGGACACCATACAATGAGCAGTTCTTC
>NA|TRBV20-1|TRBJ2-3|NA
CSGGVSDTQYF
TGCAGTGGGGGAGTGTCAGATACGCAGTATTTT
>NA|TRBV14|TRBJ2-3|NA
CASSLPGHLTTDTQYF
TGTGCCAGCAGCCTCCCGGGACATCTAACCACAGATACGCAGTATTTT
>NA|TRBV7-9|TRBJ1-3|NA
CASHRIGNTIYF
TGTGCCAGCCACAGGATAGGAAACACCATATATTTT
>NA|TRBV5-1|TRBJ1-1|NA
CASSSGAPDTEAFF
TGCGCCAGCAGCAGCGGTGCCCCGGACACTGAAGCTTTCTTT
>NA|TRBV21-1|TRBJ1-5|NA
CASSKGAQGDQPQHF
TGTGCCAGCAGCAAGGGGGCACAGGGCGACCAGCCCCAGCATTTT
>NA|TRBV5-4|TRBJ2-5|NA
CASSRSAGETQYF
TGTGCCAGCAGCCGGAGCGCTGGAGAGACCCAGTACTTC
>TRBD2|TRBV6-2/TRBV6-3|TRBJ2-2|once
CASSLLAGDTGELFF
TGTGCCAGCAGCTTACTAGCGGGGGACACCGGGGAGCTGTTTTTT
>TRBD1|TRBV7-9|TRBJ2-3|NA
CASSLTGGLERDTQYF
TGTGCCAGCAGCCTCACAGGGGGCTTGGAAAGAGATACGCAGTATTTT
>NA|TRBV19|TRBJ1-2|NA
CASSITTGSYGYTF
TGTGCCAGTAGTATAACGACGGGATCTTATGGCTACACCTTC
>NA|TRBV4-1|TRBJ2-1|NA
CASSQDQYREKYNEQFF
TGCGCCAGCAGCCAAGATCAGTACAGGGAAAAGTACAATGAGCAGTTCTTC
>TRBD2|TRBV7-2|TRBJ2-3|NA
CASSLVGGPFSSDTQYF
TGTGCCAGCAGCTTAGTGGGAGGGCCGTTTAGTTCAGATACGCAGTATTTT
>NA|TRBV2|TRBJ2-5|few
CASSEALGADQETQYF
TGTGCCAGCAGTGAAGCCCTGGGGGCCGACCAAGAGACCCAGTACTTC
>TRBD1|TRBV5-1|TRBJ1-3|few
CASSLPGGSGNTIYF
TGCGCCAGCAGCTTGCCAGGGGGGTCTGGAAACACCATATATTTT
>NA|TRBV30|TRBJ1-6|NA
CAWSRVWSEANSPLHF
TGTGCCTGGAGTAGGGTGTGGTCGGAGGCTAATTCACCCCTCCACTTT
>NA|TRBV11-3|TRBJ2-2|NA
CASSLVSGGFDGELFF
TGTGCCAGCAGCTTAGTATCAGGGGGGTTTGACGGGGAGCTGTTTTTT
>NA|TRBV4-3|TRBJ2-5|NA
CASSQDQGETQYF
TGCGCCAGCAGCCAAGACCAGGGGGAGACCCAGTACTTC
>TRBD1|TRBV5-5|TRBJ1-2|NA
CASSIRQGVGYTF
TGTGCCAGCAGCATCCGACAGGGGGTGGGCTACACCTTC
>NA|TRBV6-5|TRBJ1-2|NA
CASSYQSGRYGYTF
TGTGCCAGCAGTTACCAATCAGGGCGGTATGGCTACACCTTC
>NA|TRBV4-3|TRBJ1-5|few
CASSLSRAGGEGGQPQHF
TGCGCCAGCAGCCTATCAAGGGCCGGTGGGGAGGGAGGACAGCCCCAGCATTTT
>TRBD1|TRBV15|TRBJ2-1|few
CATSRDSVVLYNEQFF
TGTGCCACCTCTCGGGACAGTGTTGTGCTTTACAATGAGCAGTTCTTC
>TRBD1|TRBV5-5|TRBJ2-3|NA
CASSPLGQGTDTQYF
TGTGCCAGCAGCCCGTTGGGACAGGGCACAGATACGCAGTATTTT
>NA|TRBV19|TRBJ1-2|NA
CASSIVPSRYGYTF
TGTGCCAGTAGTATAGTTCCTAGTAGGTATGGCTACACCTTC
>TRBD1|TRBV4-3|TRBJ1-2|NA
CASSQEWGTELGYTF
TGCGCCAGCAGCCAAGAATGGGGGACAGAGCTTGGCTACACCTTC